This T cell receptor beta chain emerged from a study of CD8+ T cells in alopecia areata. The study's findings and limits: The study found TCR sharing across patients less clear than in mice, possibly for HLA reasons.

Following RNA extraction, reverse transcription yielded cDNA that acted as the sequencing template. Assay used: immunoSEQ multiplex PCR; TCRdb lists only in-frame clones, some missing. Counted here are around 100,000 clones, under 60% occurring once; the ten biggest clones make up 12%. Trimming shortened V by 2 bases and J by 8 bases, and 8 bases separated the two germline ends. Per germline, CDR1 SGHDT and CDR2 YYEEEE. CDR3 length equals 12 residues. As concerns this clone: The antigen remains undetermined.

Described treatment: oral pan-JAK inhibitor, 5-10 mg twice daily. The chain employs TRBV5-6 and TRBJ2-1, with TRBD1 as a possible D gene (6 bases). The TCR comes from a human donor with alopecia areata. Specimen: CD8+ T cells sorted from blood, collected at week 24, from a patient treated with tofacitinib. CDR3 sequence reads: CASSFAGDEQFF. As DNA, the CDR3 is TGTGCCAGCAGCTTTGCAGGGGATGAGCAGTTCTTC.